The sequence of this TCR beta chain was determined in a study of T cells after yellow fever vaccination. Whole-study context: Preparation of the low-cell-number fractions used SMART-Seq v4 Ultra Low Input.

For TCR, cDNA came from 5'RACE template switching, which added a universal primer site and UMIs. TCRdb fed the 5' RACE reads into MiXCR, producing one record per CDR3 protein. The table includes about 310,000 distinct CDR3 sequences, around 3.9% detected once. Trimming removed 3 bases from V and 6 bases from J; junction bases left unmatched: 7. Germline CDR1 is SEHNR and CDR2 is FQNEAQ (reference sequence). This CDR3 has 15 residues. The source was PBMCs, collected on the day of the yellow fever booster vaccination. This chain joins TRBV7-9 and TRBJ2-3; the match to TRBD2 covers 9 bases. This clonotype originated in a man aged 18-30 years who received the YFV17D yellow fever vaccine. The chain's CDR3 is CASSLEAGGLDTQYF. In DNA form, the CDR3 reads TGTGCCAGCAGCTTGGAAGCGGGGGGCTTGGATACGCAGTATTTT.